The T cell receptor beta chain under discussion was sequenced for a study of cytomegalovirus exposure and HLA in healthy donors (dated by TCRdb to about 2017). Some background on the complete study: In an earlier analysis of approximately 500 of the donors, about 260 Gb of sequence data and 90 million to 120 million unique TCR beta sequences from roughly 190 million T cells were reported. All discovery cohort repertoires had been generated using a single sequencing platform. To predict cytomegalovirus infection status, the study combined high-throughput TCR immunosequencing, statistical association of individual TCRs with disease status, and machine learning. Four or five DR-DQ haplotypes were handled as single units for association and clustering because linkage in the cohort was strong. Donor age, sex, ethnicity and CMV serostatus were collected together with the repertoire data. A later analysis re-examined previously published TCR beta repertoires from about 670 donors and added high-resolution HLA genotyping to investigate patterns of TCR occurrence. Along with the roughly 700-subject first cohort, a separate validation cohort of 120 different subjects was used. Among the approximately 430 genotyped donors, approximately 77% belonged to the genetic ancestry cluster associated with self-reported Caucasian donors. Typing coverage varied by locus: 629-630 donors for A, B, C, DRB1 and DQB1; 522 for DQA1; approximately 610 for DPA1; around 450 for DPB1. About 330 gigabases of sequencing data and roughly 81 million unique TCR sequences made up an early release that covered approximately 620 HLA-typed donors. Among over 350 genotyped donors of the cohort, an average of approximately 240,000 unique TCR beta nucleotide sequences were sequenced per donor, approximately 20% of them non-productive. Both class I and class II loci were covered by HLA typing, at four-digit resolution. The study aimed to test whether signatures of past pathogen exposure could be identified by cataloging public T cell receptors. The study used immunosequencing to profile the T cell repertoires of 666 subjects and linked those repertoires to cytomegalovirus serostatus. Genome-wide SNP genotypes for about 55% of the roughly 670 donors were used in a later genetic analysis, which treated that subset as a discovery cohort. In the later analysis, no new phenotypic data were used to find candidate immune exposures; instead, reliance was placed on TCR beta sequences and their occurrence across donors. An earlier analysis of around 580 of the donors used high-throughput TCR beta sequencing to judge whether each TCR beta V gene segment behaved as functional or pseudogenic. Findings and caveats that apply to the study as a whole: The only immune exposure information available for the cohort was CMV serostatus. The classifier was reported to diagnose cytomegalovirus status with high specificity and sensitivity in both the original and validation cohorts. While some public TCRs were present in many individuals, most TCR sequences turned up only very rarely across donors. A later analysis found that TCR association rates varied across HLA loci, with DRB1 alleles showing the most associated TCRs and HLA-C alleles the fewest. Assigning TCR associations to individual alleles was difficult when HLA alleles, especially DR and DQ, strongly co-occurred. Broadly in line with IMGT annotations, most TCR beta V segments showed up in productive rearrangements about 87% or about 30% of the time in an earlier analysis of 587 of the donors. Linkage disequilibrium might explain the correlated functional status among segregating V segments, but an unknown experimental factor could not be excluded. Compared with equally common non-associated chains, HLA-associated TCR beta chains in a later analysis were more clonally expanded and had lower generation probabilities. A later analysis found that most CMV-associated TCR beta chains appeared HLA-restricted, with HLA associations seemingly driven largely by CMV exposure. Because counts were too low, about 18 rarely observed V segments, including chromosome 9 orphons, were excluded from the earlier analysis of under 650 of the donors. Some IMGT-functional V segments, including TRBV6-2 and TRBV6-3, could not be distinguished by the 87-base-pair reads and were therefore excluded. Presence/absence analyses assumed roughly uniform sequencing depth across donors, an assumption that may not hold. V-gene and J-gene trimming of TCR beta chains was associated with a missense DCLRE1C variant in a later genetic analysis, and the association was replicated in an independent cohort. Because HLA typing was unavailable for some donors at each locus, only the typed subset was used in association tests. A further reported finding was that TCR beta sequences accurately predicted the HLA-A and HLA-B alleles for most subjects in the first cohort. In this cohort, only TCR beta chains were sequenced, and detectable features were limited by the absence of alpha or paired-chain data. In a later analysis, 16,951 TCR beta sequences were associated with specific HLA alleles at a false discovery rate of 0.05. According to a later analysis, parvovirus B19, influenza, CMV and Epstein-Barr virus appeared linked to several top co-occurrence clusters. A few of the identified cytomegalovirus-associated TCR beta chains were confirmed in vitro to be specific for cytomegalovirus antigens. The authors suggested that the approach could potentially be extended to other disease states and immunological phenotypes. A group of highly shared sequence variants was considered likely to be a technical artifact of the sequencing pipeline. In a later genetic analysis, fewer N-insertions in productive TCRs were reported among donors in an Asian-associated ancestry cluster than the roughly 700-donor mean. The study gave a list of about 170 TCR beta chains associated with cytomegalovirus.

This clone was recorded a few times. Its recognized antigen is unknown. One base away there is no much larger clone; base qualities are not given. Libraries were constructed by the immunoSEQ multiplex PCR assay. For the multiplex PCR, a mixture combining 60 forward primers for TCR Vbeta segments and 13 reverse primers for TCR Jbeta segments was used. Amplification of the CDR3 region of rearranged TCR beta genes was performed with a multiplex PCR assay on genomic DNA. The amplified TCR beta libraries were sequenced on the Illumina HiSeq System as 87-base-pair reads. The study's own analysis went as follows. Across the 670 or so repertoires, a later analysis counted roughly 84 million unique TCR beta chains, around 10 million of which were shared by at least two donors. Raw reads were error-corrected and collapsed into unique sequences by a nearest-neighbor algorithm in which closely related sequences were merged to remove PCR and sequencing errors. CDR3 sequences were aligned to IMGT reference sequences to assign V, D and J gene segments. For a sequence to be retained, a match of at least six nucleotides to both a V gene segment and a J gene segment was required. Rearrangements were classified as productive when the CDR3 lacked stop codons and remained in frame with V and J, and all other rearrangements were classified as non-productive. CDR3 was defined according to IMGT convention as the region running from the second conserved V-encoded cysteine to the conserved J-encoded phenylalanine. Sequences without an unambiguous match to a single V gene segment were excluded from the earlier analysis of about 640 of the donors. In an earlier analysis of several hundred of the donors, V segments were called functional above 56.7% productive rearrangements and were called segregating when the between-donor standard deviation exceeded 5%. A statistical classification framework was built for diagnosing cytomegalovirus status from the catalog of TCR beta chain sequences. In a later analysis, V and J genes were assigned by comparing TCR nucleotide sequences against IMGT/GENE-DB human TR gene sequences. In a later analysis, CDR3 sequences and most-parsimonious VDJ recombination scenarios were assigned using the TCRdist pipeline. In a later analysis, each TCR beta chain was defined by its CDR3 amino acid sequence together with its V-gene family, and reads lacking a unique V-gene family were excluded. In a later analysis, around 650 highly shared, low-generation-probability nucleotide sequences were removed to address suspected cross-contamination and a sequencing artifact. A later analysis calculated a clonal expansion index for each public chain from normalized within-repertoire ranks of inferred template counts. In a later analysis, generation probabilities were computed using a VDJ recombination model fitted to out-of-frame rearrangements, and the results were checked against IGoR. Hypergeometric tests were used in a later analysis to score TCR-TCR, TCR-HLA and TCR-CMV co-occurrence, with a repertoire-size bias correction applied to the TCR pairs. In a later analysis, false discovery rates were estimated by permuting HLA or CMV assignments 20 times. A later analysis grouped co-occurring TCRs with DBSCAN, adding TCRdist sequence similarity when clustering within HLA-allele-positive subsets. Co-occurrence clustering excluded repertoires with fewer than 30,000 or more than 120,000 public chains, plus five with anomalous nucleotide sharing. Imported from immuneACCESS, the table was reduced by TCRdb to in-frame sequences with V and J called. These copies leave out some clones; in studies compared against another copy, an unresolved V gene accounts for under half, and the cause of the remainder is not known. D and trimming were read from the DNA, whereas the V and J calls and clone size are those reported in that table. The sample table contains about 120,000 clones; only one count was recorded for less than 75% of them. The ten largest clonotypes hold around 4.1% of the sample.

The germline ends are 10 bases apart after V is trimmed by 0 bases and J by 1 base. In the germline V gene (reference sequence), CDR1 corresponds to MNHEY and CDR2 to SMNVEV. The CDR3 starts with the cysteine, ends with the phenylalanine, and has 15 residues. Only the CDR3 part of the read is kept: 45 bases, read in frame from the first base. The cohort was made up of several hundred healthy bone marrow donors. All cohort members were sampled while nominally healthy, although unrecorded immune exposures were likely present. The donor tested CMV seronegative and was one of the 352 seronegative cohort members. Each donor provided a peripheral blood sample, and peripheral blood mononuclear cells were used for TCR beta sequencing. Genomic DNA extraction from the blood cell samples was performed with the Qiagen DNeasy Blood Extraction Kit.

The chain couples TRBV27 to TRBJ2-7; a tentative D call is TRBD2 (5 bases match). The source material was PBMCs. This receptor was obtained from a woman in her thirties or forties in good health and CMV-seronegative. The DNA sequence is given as TGTGCCAGCAGTTTATCGTTCGGGGTTTCCTACGAGCAGTACTTC. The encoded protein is CASSLSFGVSYEQYF.